What follows is one T cell receptor beta chain and its context. Measured with immunoSEQ multiplex PCR; TCRdb has only the in-frame clones, and not every one. The sample has about 85,000 clones; approximately 90% are singletons. The sample comes from a study of T cell changes during pregnancy in multiple sclerosis. Trimming removed 5 bases from V and 3 bases from J, with 17 bases in between. Per germline, CDR1 SGHTA and CDR2 FQGTGA. CDR3 length: 15 amino acids. This TCR derives from a female donor with multiple sclerosis, enrolled in a pregnancy study. Sequenced material: peripheral blood, taken in the first trimester of pregnancy. V usage is TRBV7-3 and J usage is TRBJ2-7; TRBD2 is a possible D gene (6 bases). The CDR3: CASSETGTGGYEQYF. In DNA form, the CDR3 reads TGTGCCAGCAGCGAAACCGGGACTGGAGGCTACGAGCAGTACTTC.